This is a list of T cell receptor beta chains from one sample in a study of control samples from healthy donors and cancer patients. Repertoires were generated with immunoSEQ multiplex PCR, while TCRdb's copy carries only in-frame clones and drops some. The sample carries 150,000 to 170,000 clones, about 94% recorded once. What was sequenced was blood. The receptors here all came from a man aged 40-49 years in good health. Both conserved end residues are part of each CDR3. Fields, in order: J gene, D gene, clone size, V gene, CDR3 DNA, CDR3 protein. D genes are given only for firm matches. Clone size is stated in some rows and not others, as once, few, many or a class when expanded.

J gene: TRBJ2-3; D gene: NA; clone size: NA; V gene: TRBV5-1; CDR3 DNA: TGCGCCAGCAGCTCCCCGGGAGATACGCAGTATTTT; CDR3 protein: CASSSPGDTQYF
J gene: TRBJ1-4; D gene: NA; clone size: NA; V gene: TRBV5-1; CDR3 DNA: TGCGCCAGCAGCCCGGGGGCGAACCAAGGTGGAGAAAAACTGTTTTTT; CDR3 protein: CASSPGANQGGEKLFF
J gene: TRBJ1-2; D gene: NA; clone size: NA; V gene: TRBV24-1; CDR3 DNA: TGTGCCACCAGTGATTCCGGGCTCCTTAAAGGCTACACCTTC; CDR3 protein: CATSDSGLLKGYTF
J gene: TRBJ1-5; D gene: TRBD1; clone size: NA; V gene: TRBV2; CDR3 DNA: TGTGCCAGCAGTGGAACAGGGGTTCAGCCCCAGCATTTT; CDR3 protein: CASSGTGVQPQHF
J gene: TRBJ1-2; D gene: NA; clone size: NA; V gene: TRBV9; CDR3 DNA: TGTGCCAGCAGCGTAGTAGGGGAGGGGGACTATGGCTACACCTTC; CDR3 protein: CASSVVGEGDYGYTF
J gene: TRBJ1-1; D gene: NA; clone size: NA; V gene: TRBV10-3; CDR3 DNA: TGTGCCATCAGTTATGGACACACGAACACTGAAGCTTTCTTT; CDR3 protein: CAISYGHTNTEAFF
J gene: TRBJ2-7; D gene: NA; clone size: NA; V gene: TRBV27; CDR3 DNA: TGTGCCAGCAGTTCCTCCTTCGCGGGCTACGAGCAGTACTTC; CDR3 protein: CASSSSFAGYEQYF
J gene: TRBJ1-2; D gene: TRBD1; clone size: NA; V gene: TRBV6-5; CDR3 DNA: TGTGCCAGCAGCTCCTCCGGACAGGGAAGATATGGCTACACCTTC; CDR3 protein: CASSSSGQGRYGYTF
J gene: TRBJ2-7; D gene: NA; clone size: NA; V gene: TRBV6-2/TRBV6-3; CDR3 DNA: TGTGCCAGCAGTTCTGGCCTCAGGGCCTACGAGCAGTACTTC; CDR3 protein: CASSSGLRAYEQYF
J gene: TRBJ1-5; D gene: NA; clone size: NA; V gene: TRBV19; CDR3 DNA: TGTGCCAGTAGTATAAACCAGGGGTACAATCAGCCCCAGCATTTT; CDR3 protein: CASSINQGYNQPQHF
J gene: TRBJ2-7; D gene: NA; clone size: NA; V gene: TRBV5-5; CDR3 DNA: TGTGCCAGCAGCTGGGGGCCCGGACTATCCTACGAGCAGTACTTC; CDR3 protein: CASSWGPGLSYEQYF
J gene: TRBJ1-4; D gene: NA; clone size: NA; V gene: TRBV28; CDR3 DNA: TGTGCCAGCAGTTCGCCGACAGCGAATGAAAAACTGTTTTTT; CDR3 protein: CASSSPTANEKLFF
J gene: TRBJ1-5; D gene: TRBD1; clone size: once; V gene: TRBV6-5; CDR3 DNA: TGTGCCAGCCGACCCGCGGGACAGGGAGTTCAGCCCCAGCATTTT; CDR3 protein: CASRPAGQGVQPQHF
J gene: TRBJ1-1; D gene: TRBD1; clone size: NA; V gene: TRBV28; CDR3 DNA: TGTGCCTGTTCATATCGGGACAGGGGGAACACTGAAGCTTTCTTT; CDR3 protein: CACSYRDRGNTEAFF
J gene: TRBJ2-7; D gene: NA; clone size: NA; V gene: TRBV6-2/TRBV6-3; CDR3 DNA: TGTGCCAGCAGTTCCCTCATGCGGGCAGGGGCGCTCGACGAGCAGTACTTC; CDR3 protein: CASSSLMRAGALDEQYF
J gene: TRBJ2-2; D gene: NA; clone size: NA; V gene: TRBV9; CDR3 DNA: TGTGCCAGCAGCGTAGGAATGCTGAACACCGGGGAGCTGTTTTTT; CDR3 protein: CASSVGMLNTGELFF
J gene: TRBJ1-5; D gene: TRBD1; clone size: NA; V gene: TRBV28; CDR3 DNA: TGTGCCAGCAGGGATCAGGGGGCGTACAGCAATCAGCCCCAGCATTTT; CDR3 protein: CASRDQGAYSNQPQHF
J gene: TRBJ1-3; D gene: NA; clone size: NA; V gene: TRBV3-1/TRBV3-2; CDR3 DNA: TGTGCCAGCAGCCGACTAGAAATTAACTCTGGAAACACCATATATTTT; CDR3 protein: CASSRLEINSGNTIYF
J gene: TRBJ2-3; D gene: TRBD2; clone size: few; V gene: TRBV27; CDR3 DNA: TGTGCCAGCAGTTTGAGACTAGCGGGGATGGTAGATACGCAGTATTTT; CDR3 protein: CASSLRLAGMVDTQYF
J gene: TRBJ1-2; D gene: TRBD1; clone size: NA; V gene: TRBV5-6; CDR3 DNA: TGTGCCAGCACTTCGGTTCTACAACAGGGGGCGCACTATGGCTACACCTTC; CDR3 protein: CASTSVLQQGAHYGYTF
J gene: TRBJ1-6; D gene: TRBD1; clone size: NA; V gene: TRBV28; CDR3 DNA: TGTGCCAGCAGTATCTCCGGGACAGGGCTCGCACCCCTCCACTTT; CDR3 protein: CASSISGTGLAPLHF
J gene: TRBJ2-5; D gene: TRBD2; clone size: NA; V gene: TRBV2; CDR3 DNA: TGTGCCAGCGGGACTAGAATTCAAGAGACCCAGTACTTC; CDR3 protein: CASGTRIQETQYF
J gene: TRBJ1-5; D gene: NA; clone size: NA; V gene: TRBV27; CDR3 DNA: TGTGCCAGCAGTTTCGGGGGGCGGCAGCCCCAGCATTTT; CDR3 protein: CASSFGGRQPQHF
J gene: TRBJ1-1; D gene: NA; clone size: NA; V gene: TRBV19; CDR3 DNA: TGTGCCAGTTCACACGGACAGACGAACACTGAAGCTTTCTTT; CDR3 protein: CASSHGQTNTEAFF
J gene: TRBJ2-2; D gene: NA; clone size: NA; V gene: TRBV5-4; CDR3 DNA: TGTGCCAGCAGCTCGGGAGGGGGCTCGAACACCGGGGAGCTGTTTTTT; CDR3 protein: CASSSGGGSNTGELFF
J gene: TRBJ2-7; D gene: NA; clone size: NA; V gene: TRBV6-5; CDR3 DNA: TGTGCCAGCAGTTCCCTCAGGGGCGAGCAGTACTTC; CDR3 protein: CASSSLRGEQYF
J gene: TRBJ2-2; D gene: NA; clone size: once; V gene: TRBV3-1/TRBV3-2; CDR3 DNA: TGTGCCAGCAGGGGGGGCGGAAGCCAGAACACCGGGGAGCTGTTTTTT; CDR3 protein: CASRGGGSQNTGELFF
J gene: TRBJ1-3; D gene: TRBD1; clone size: NA; V gene: TRBV5-8; CDR3 DNA: TGTGCCAGCAGACCCGCCGGGACAGGAGTTGGAAACACCATATATTTT; CDR3 protein: CASRPAGTGVGNTIYF
J gene: TRBJ2-7; D gene: NA; clone size: once; V gene: TRBV6-5; CDR3 DNA: TGTGCCAGCACTCCCAACGGGTGGGAGCAGTACTTC; CDR3 protein: CASTPNGWEQYF
J gene: TRBJ1-1; D gene: NA; clone size: NA; V gene: TRBV7-2; CDR3 DNA: TGTGCCAGCAGCTTACAGGGTAGGGGGGCTGAAGCTTTCTTT; CDR3 protein: CASSLQGRGAEAFF
J gene: TRBJ1-4; D gene: NA; clone size: once; V gene: TRBV28; CDR3 DNA: TGTGCCAGCAGTTCCCTTTATGCAACTAATGAAAAACTGTTTTTT; CDR3 protein: CASSSLYATNEKLFF
J gene: TRBJ2-1; D gene: NA; clone size: NA; V gene: TRBV11-2; CDR3 DNA: TGTGCCAGCAGCTTAGAGGGGAATGAGCAGTTCTTC; CDR3 protein: CASSLEGNEQFF
J gene: TRBJ1-1; D gene: TRBD1; clone size: NA; V gene: TRBV12-3/TRBV12-4; CDR3 DNA: TGTGCCAGCAACCCACAGGGGGGAACTGAAGCTTTCTTT; CDR3 protein: CASNPQGGTEAFF
J gene: TRBJ1-5; D gene: NA; clone size: NA; V gene: TRBV19; CDR3 DNA: TGTGCCAGTAGTCTCACCGGGGGCAGCAATCAGCCCCAGCATTTT; CDR3 protein: CASSLTGGSNQPQHF
J gene: TRBJ1-1; D gene: NA; clone size: NA; V gene: TRBV19; CDR3 DNA: TGTGCCAGTAGTATAGTTCTGGGACGGGGCACTGAAGCTTTCTTT; CDR3 protein: CASSIVLGRGTEAFF
J gene: TRBJ1-1; D gene: NA; clone size: NA; V gene: TRBV11-2; CDR3 DNA: TGTGCCAGCAGCTTAGCTGGACTCCTGAACACTGAAGCTTTCTTT; CDR3 protein: CASSLAGLLNTEAFF
J gene: TRBJ1-2; D gene: NA; clone size: NA; V gene: TRBV7-9; CDR3 DNA: TGTGCCAGCAGCCTCTTATCAGGGGACTATGGCTACACCTTC; CDR3 protein: CASSLLSGDYGYTF
J gene: TRBJ2-5; D gene: TRBD2; clone size: NA; V gene: TRBV27; CDR3 DNA: TGTGCCAGCAGTCCGAGACTAGCGGGACAAGAGACCCAGTACTTC; CDR3 protein: CASSPRLAGQETQYF
J gene: TRBJ1-1; D gene: NA; clone size: NA; V gene: TRBV29-1; CDR3 DNA: TGCAGCGCCTACAGGGTTAGCACTGAAGCTTTCTTT; CDR3 protein: CSAYRVSTEAFF
J gene: TRBJ2-5; D gene: TRBD1; clone size: NA; V gene: TRBV27; CDR3 DNA: TGTGCCAGCAGTTTATCGGGACAGGGGATTTGGGAGACCCAGTACTTC; CDR3 protein: CASSLSGQGIWETQYF
J gene: TRBJ1-5; D gene: NA; clone size: NA; V gene: TRBV6-5; CDR3 DNA: TGTGCCAGCAGTCACGGACGGTCGAGCAATCAGCCCCAGCATTTT; CDR3 protein: CASSHGRSSNQPQHF